The text below deals with one T cell receptor beta chain. This clone was seen ten or more times. The antigen it binds to is not known. Base quality data are lacking; no much larger clone is found one base away. Using the deep immunoSEQ assay, TCR CDR3 regions were amplified from genomic DNA by multiplex PCR. Extracted genomic DNA from each cell subset was distributed evenly across all wells of several immunoSEQ 96-well plates, and each plate was treated as a replicate. Each replicate PCR for sorted subsets received 200 ng genomic DNA, equal to about 30,000 T cell genomes. Purified libraries were quantified with a Qubit 3.0 fluorometer, sized on a Bioanalyzer 2100, and re-quantified with the KAPA Library Quantification kit. Every immunoSEQ 96-well plate was sequenced on a dedicated single-read 150-cycle Illumina NextSeq 550 flow cell. In the original analysis: Because only junctional sequences without quality scores were contained in the immunoSEQ output, filtering matching that applied to full-length reads could not be performed. Sequences were annotated with PyIR, a Python wrapper for IgBLAST v1.9, using IMGT germline references to assign V/J genes and CDR3. Reads were filtered out if the reads had weak V/J assignments (E-value above 1e-6), no CDR3, stop codons, out-of-frame junctions, or ambiguous translated residues. V3J clonotypes were defined as sequences sharing the same inferred V gene, J gene, and CDR3 amino acid sequence. To compute the percentage overlap between repertoires, the number of shared unique clonotypes was divided by the size of the smaller repertoire. RTK rarefaction, the Chao1 estimator, and Recon v2.1 estimates of unobserved clonotypes were used to assess repertoire richness. For all TCRbeta clonotypes obtained by the gDNA method from four donors, generation probabilities were computed with OLGA. The clones in this table, taken by TCRdb from immuneACCESS, are in-frame only. Not every clone is retained; where verified, under half of the shortfall comes from an unresolved V gene, and the cause of the rest is unknown. That table is the source of V, J and clone size, and D and trimming were worked out from the DNA. Within this sample are 600,000 to 750,000 clones, with around 72% of them counted one time only. The ten largest account for approximately 2% of the sample.

The data were obtained in a study of shared clonotypes between healthy human individuals (TCRdb year 2020). In terms of the full investigation: The cohort comprised a couple of women and a few men aged 18 to 49 years. To estimate repertoire size and how much clonotype sharing occurs between individuals, the study deeply sequenced the blood TCR repertoires of several healthy adults. Libraries were prepared and TCR repertoires were sequenced by different laboratories using diverse techniques, in order to increase sequencing depth and limit assay-specific biases. Between about 0.8 and 9 billion PBMCs per donor were obtained by leukapheresis. For each donor, CD4 naive and CD4 memory were each given three plates, CD8 naive was given two plates, and CD8 memory was given one plate. Beyond this particular receptor, the publication reports: Higher generation probabilities were observed for clonotypes shared by all four sorted-subset donors than for non-shared clonotypes. Sampling was limited to blood, and TCR repertoires in tissue likely differ from TCR repertoires in blood. Based on pairwise subsampling, the degree of clonotype sharing among donors was expected to be affected by sequencing depth. Sharing across a few donors was observed for about 5% of naive CD4, over 3% of naive CD8, 2% to 2.5% of memory CD4, and around 0.4% of memory CD8 clonotypes. Larger estimated clonotype richness was generally found for naive subsets than for memory subsets. Incomplete sequencing was indicated by rarefaction of sorted-subset datasets, despite the large sequencing depth. The genetic and exposure-history diversity represented was limited by the small number of donors.

The CDR3 covers 14 residues, taking in both the cysteine and the phenylalanine. The CDR3 DNA has 42 bases and is translated from base 1. In the germline V gene (reference sequence), CDR1 corresponds to LNHNV and CDR2 to YYDKDF. Cut back by 0 bases and 4 bases, the V and J ends lie 7 bases apart. The donors were healthy, HIV-negative adults who had no recently reported acute infections or vaccinations. Every donor was a Caucasian adult residing in Nashville, Tennessee, USA. CD4+ T cells were enriched through magnetic negative selection, after which naive cells were positively selected on CD45RA and the remaining negative fraction served as the memory subset. Blood was obtained by leukapheresis, after which PBMCs were separated by Ficoll-Histopaque density gradient centrifugation and cryopreserved in liquid nitrogen vapor phase. Analytical flow cytometry was used to check the purity and quantity of every magnetically sorted T cell population. From each sorted fraction, genomic DNA was isolated and quantified by UV absorbance on a Nanodrop 2000c.

The chain is assembled from TRBV15 and TRBJ2-1; the D gene remains uncertain. Sequencing input: memory CD4+ T cells sorted from blood. The sample's cell subset or site, from its label and the paper: CD45RA-negative fraction. This receptor was taken from a woman aged 30 to 39 in good health. The CDR3: CATSRDGVYNEQFF. The DNA sequence reads TGTGCCACCAGCAGAGACGGAGTTTACAATGAGCAGTTCTTC. The CDR3 plus the reference TRBV15 and TRBJ2-1 genes for the other parts give the full variable domain: DAMVIQNPRYQVTQFGKPVTLSCSQTLNHNVMYWYQQKSSQAPKLLFHYYDKDFNNEADTPDNFQSRRPNTSFCFLDIRSPGLGDTAMYLCATSRDGVYNEQFFGPGTRLTVL.